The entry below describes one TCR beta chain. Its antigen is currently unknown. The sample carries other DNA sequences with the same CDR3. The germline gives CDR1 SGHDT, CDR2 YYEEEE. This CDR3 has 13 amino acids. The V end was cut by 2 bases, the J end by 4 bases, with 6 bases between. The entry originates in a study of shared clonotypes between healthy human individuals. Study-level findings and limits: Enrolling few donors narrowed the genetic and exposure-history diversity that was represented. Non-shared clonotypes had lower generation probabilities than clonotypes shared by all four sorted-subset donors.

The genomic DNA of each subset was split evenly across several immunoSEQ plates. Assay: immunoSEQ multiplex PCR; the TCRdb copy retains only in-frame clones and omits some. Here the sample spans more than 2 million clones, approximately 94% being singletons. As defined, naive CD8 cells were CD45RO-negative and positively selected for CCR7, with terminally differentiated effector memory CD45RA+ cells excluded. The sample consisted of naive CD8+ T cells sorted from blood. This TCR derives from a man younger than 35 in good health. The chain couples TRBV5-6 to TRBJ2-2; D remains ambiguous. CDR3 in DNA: TGTGCCAGCAGCTTCTCGCTCACCGGGGAGCTGTTTTTT. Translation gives CASSFSLTGELFF.